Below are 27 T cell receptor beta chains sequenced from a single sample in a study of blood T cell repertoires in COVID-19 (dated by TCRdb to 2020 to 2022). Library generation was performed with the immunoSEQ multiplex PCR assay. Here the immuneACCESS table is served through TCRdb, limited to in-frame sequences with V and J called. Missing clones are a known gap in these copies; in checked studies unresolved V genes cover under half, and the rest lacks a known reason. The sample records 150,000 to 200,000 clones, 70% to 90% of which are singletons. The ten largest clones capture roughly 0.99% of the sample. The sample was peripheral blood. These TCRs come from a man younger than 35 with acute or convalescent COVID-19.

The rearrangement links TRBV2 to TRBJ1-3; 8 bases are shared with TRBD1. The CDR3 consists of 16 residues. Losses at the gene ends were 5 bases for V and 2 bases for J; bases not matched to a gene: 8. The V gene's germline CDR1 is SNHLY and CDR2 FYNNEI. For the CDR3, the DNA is TGTGCCAGCAGTCGCTCCCAGGGGGCGGCTGGAAACACCATATATTTT. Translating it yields CASSRSQGAAGNTIYF. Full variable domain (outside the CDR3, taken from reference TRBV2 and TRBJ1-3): EPEVTQTPSHQVTQMGQEVILRCVPISNHLYFYWYRQILGQKVEFLVSFYNNEISEKSEIFDDQFSVERPDGSNFTLKIRSTKLEDSAMYFCASSRSQGAAGNTIYFGEGSWLTVV.

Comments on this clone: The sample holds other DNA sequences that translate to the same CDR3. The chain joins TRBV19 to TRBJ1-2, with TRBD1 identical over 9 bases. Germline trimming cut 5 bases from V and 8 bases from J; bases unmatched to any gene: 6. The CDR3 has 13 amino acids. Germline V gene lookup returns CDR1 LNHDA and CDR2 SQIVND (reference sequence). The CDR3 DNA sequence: TGTGCCAGTAGTGTACAGGGGGCGCGGGGCTACACCTTC. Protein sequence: CASSVQGARGYTF.

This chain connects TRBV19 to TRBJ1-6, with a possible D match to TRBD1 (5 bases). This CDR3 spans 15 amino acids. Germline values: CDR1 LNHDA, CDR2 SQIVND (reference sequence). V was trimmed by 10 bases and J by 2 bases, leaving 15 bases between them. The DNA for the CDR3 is TGTGCCATCCCCCTGGACATCACCTATAATTCACCCCTCCACTTT. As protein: CAIPLDITYNSPLHF.

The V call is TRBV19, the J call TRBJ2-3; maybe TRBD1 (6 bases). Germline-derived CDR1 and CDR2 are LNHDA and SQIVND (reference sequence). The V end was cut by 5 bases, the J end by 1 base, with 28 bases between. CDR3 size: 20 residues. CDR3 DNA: TGTGCCAGTAGTCCCAGCTCTTGGGACACGTCCCCGGAGGGCACAGATACGCAGTATTTT. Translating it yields CASSPSSWDTSPEGTDTQYF.

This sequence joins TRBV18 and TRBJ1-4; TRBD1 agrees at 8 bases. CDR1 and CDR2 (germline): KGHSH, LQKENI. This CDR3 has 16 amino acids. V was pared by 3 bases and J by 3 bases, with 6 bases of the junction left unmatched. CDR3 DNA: TGTGCCAGCTCACCGACGTCGGGACAGGCTAATGAAAAACTGTTTTTT. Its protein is CASSPTSGQANEKLFF.

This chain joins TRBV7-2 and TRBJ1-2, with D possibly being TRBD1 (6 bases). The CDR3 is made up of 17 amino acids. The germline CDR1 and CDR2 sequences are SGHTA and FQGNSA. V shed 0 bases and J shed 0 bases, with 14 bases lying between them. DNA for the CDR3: TGTGCCAGCAGCTTAGCGGCCGCCAGGGGTGCTAACTATGGCTACACCTTC. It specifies CASSLAAARGANYGYTF.

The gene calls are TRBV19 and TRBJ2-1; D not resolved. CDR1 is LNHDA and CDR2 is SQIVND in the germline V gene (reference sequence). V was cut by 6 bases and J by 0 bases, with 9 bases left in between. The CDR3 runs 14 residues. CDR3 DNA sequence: TGTGCCAGTAGCACTCCCCTCTCCTACAATGAGCAGTTCTTC. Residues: CASSTPLSYNEQFF.

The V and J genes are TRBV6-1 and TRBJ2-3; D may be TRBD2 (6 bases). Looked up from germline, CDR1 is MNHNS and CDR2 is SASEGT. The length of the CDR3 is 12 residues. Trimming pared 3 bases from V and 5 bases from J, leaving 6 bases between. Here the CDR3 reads CASSEGGDTQYF. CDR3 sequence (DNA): TGTGCCAGCAGTGAGGGGGGAGATACGCAGTATTTT.

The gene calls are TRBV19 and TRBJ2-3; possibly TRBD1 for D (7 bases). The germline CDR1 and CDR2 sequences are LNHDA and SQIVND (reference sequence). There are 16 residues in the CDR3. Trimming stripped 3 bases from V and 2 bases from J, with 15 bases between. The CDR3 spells CASSISQGGATDTQYF. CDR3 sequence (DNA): TGTGCCAGTAGTATTTCCCAGGGGGGAGCCACAGATACGCAGTATTTT.

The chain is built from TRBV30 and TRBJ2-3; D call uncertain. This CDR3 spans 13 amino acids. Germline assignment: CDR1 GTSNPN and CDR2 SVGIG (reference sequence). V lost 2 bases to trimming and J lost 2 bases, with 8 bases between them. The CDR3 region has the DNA TGTGCCTGGAGTCGGAGAACCACAGATACGCAGTATTTT. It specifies CAWSRRTTDTQYF. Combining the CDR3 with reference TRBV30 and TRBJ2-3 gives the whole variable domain SQTIHQWPATLVQPVGSPLSLECTVEGTSNPNLYWYRQAAGRGLQLLFYSVGIGQISSEVPQNLSASRPQDRQFILSSKKLLLSDSGFYLCAWSRRTTDTQYFGPGTRLTVL.

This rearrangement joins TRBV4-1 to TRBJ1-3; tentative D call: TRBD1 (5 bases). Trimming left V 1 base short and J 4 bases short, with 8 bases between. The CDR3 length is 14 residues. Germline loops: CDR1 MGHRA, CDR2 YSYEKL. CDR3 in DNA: TGCGCCAGCAGCCAAGCCGCAGGGGGAAACACCATATATTTT. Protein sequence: CASSQAAGGNTIYF.

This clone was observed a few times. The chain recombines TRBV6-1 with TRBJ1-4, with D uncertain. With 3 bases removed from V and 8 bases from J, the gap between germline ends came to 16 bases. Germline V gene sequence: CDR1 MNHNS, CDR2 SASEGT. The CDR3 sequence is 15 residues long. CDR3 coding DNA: TGTGCCAGCAGTGACAGCCCGGGAGGCCGAGAAAAACTGTTTTTT. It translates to CASSDSPGGREKLFF.

In nucleotides, the CDR3 is TGTGCCAGCAGCGGTGACTGGTATAATTCACCCCTCCACTTT. Protein product: CASSGDWYNSPLHF. The chain carries TRBV7-2 and TRBJ1-6; D is unresolved. Germline CDR1 SGHTA, CDR2 FQGNSA. Trimming removed 5 bases at V and 4 bases at J, with 9 bases between. The CDR3 consists of 14 residues. Full variable domain (remainder filled in from reference TRBV7-2 and TRBJ1-6): GAGVSQSPSNKVTEKGKDVELRCDPISGHTALYWYRQSLGQGLEFLIYFQGNSAPDKSGLPSDRFSAERTGGSVSTLTIQRTQQEDSAVYLCASSGDWYNSPLHFGNGTRLTVT.

CDR3 amino acids: CASSPLDRAEGYTF. The CDR3 bases are TGTGCCAGCTCACCACTCGACAGGGCGGAAGGCTACACCTTC. V is TRBV18 and J is TRBJ1-2; 7 positions agree with TRBD1. The CDR3 consists of 14 residues. The trim removed 1 base at V and 8 bases at J, leaving 7 bases unmatched. Germline V gives CDR1 KGHSH, CDR2 LQKENI.

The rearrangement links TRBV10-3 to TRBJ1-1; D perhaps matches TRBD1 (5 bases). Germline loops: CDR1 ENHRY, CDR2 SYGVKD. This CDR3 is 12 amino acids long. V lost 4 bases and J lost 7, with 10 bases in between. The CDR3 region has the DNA TGTGCCATCAGTGGTAGGGGCGATGAAGCTTTCTTT. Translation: CAISGRGDEAFF.

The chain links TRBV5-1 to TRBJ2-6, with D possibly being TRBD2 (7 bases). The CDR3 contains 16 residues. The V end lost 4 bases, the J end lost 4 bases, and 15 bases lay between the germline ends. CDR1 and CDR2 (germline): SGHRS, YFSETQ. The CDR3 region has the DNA TGCGCCAGCAGCAAGGTCGGGGGGCACGGGGCCAACGTCCTGACTTTC. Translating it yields CASSKVGGHGANVLTF.

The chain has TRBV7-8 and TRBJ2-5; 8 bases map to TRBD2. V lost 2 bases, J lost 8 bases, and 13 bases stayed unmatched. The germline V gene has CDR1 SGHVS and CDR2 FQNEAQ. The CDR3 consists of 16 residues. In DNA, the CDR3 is TGTGCCAGCAGCTTACTAAGCGGGGGCATGGCGTTTACCCAGTACTTC. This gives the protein CASSLLSGGMAFTQYF.

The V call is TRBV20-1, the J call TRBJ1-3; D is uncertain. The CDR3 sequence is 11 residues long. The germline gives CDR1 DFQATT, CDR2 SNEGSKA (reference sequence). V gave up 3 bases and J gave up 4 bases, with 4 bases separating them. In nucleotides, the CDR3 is TGCAGTGCTAGGGGCGGAAACACCATATATTTT. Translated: CSARGGNTIYF.

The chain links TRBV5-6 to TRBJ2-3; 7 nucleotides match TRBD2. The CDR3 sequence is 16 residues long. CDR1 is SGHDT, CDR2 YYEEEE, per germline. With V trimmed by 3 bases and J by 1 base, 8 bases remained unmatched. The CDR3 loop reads CASSSTGTTRTDTQYF. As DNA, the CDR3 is TGTGCCAGCAGCTCGACCGGGACTACACGCACAGATACGCAGTATTTT.

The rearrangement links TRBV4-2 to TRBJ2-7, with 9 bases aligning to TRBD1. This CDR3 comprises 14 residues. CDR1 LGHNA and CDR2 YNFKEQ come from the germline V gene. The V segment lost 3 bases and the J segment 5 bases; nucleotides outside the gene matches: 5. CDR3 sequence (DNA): TGTGCCAGCAGCCAGCGGGGACAGGGTGACGAGCAGTACTTC. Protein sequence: CASSQRGQGDEQYF.

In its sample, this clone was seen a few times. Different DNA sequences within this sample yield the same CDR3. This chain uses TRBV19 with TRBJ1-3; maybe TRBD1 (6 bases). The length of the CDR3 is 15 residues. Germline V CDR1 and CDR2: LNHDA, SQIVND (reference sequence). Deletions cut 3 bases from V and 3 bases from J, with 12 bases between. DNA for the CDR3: TGTGCCAGTAGTATTGGCTCAGGGGTTGGAAACACCATATATTTT. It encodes CASSIGSGVGNTIYF.

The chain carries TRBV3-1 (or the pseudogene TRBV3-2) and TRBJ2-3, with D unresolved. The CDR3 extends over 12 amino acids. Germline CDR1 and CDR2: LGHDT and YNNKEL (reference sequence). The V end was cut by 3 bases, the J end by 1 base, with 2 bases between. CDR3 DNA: TGTGCCAGCAGCCACGGCACAGATACGCAGTATTTT. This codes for CASSHGTDTQYF.

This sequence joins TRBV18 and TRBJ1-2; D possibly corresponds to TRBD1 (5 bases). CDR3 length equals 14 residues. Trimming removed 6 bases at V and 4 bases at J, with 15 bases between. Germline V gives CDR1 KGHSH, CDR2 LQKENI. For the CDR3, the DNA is TGTGCCAGCTCGCTAAACAGGTCTGGCTATGGCTACACCTTC. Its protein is CASSLNRSGYGYTF. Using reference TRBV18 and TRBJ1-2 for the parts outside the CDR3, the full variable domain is NAGVMQNPRHLVRRRGQEARLRCSPMKGHSHVYWYRQLPEEGLKFMVYLQKENIIDESGMPKERFSAEFPKEGPSILRIQQVVRGDSAAYFCASSLNRSGYGYTFGSGTRLTVV.

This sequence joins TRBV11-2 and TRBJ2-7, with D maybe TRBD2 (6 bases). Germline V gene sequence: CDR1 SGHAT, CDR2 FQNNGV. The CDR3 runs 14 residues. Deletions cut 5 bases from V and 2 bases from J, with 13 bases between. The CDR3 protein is CASSKPGLTYEQYF. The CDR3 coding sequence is TGTGCCAGCAGCAAACCGGGACTCACCTACGAGCAGTACTTC.

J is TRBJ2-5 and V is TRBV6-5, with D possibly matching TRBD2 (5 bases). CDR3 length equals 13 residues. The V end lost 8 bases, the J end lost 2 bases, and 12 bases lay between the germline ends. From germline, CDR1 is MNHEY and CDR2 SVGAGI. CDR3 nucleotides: TGTGCCAGCTCCGGACTTTCACAAGAGACCCAGTACTTC. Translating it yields CASSGLSQETQYF.

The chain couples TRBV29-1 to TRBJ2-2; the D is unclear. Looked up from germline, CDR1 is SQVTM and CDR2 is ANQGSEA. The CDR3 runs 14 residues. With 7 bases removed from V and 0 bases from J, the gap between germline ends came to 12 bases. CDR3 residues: CSAKTETNTGELFF. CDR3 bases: TGCAGCGCCAAGACTGAGACGAACACCGGGGAGCTGTTTTTT.

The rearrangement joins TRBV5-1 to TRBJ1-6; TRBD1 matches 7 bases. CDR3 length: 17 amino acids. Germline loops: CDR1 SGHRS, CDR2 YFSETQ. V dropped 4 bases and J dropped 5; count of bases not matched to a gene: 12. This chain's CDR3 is CASSPNGGDSNNSPLHF. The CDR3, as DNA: TGCGCCAGCAGCCCAAACGGGGGGGACAGTAATAATTCACCCCTCCACTTT.